The rows below give T cell receptor beta chains drawn from one sample of a study of blood T cell repertoires in COVID-19. The assay was immunoSEQ multiplex PCR, and TCRdb's table has in-frame clones only and misses some. The sample consists of a few hundred thousand clones, about 88% of them appearing once. Sequencing used PBMCs or T cells enriched from blood (not recorded which). The source of these receptors is a woman in her twenties or thirties who had been exposed to COVID-19. CDR3s include the opening cysteine and the closing phenylalanine or tryptophan. A D gene is named only where the DNA matches it firmly. A clone size is listed for some rows: how often the clone was seen (once, few, many), or a class if it is expanded.

clone size | J gene | D gene | V gene | CDR3 protein | CDR3 DNA
. | TRBJ2-6 | . | TRBV24-1 | CATSDLGGTGANVLTF | TGTGCCACCAGTGATTTGGGGGGGACTGGGGCCAACGTCCTGACTTTC
. | TRBJ2-1 | TRBD2 | TRBV7-3 | CASSPRTSANNEQFF | TGTGCCAGCAGCCCCCGGACTAGCGCTAACAATGAGCAGTTCTTC
. | TRBJ2-3 | TRBD2 | TRBV24-1 | CATSAGGSTDTQYF | TGTGCCACCAGTGCGGGGGGTAGCACAGATACGCAGTATTTT
. | TRBJ1-5 | TRBD1 | TRBV2 | CASSGGAGGPQPQHF | TGTGCCAGCAGTGGGGGGGCAGGGGGCCCTCAGCCCCAGCATTTT
few | TRBJ1-4 | TRBD1 | TRBV10-1 | CASSSGQGGKLFF | TGCGCCAGCAGTTCGGGACAGGGAGGAAAACTGTTTTTT
. | TRBJ1-3 | TRBD1 | TRBV19 | CASSLQGAGNTIYF | TGTGCCAGTAGTTTGCAGGGGGCTGGAAACACCATATATTTT
. | TRBJ2-5 | . | TRBV30 | CAWSVRGETQYF | TGTGCCTGGAGTGTACGGGGGGAGACCCAGTACTTC
. | TRBJ2-6 | . | TRBV30 | CAWSRGSGANVLTF | TGTGCCTGGAGTAGGGGCTCTGGGGCCAACGTCCTGACTTTC
. | TRBJ1-5 | TRBD1 | TRBV3-1/TRBV3-2 | CASSQGTGNNQPQHF | TGTGCCAGCAGCCAAGGGACAGGGAACAATCAGCCCCAGCATTTT
. | TRBJ1-3 | TRBD1 | TRBV6-5 | CASSYRGGTGNTIYF | TGTGCCAGCAGTTACAGAGGGGGCACCGGAAACACCATATATTTT
. | TRBJ1-1 | TRBD1 | TRBV7-8 | CASSSDRATEAFF | TGTGCCAGCAGCTCGGACAGGGCCACTGAAGCTTTCTTT
once | TRBJ2-7 | . | TRBV10-3 | CAIGAGMVPYEQYF | TGTGCCATAGGGGCGGGAATGGTACCCTACGAGCAGTACTTC